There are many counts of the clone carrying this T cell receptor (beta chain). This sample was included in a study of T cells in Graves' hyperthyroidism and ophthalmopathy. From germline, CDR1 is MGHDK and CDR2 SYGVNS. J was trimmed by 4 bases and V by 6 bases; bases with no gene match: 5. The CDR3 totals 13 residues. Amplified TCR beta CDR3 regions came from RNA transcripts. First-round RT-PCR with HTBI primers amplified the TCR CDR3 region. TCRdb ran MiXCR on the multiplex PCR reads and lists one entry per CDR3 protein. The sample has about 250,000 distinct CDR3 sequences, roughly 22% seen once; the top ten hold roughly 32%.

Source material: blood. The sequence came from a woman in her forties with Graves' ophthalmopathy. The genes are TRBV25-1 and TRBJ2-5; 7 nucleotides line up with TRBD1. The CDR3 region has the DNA TGTGCCAGCAGCGACAGGGCTATAGAGACCCAGTACTTC. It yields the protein CASSDRAIETQYF. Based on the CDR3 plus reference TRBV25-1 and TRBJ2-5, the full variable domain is EADIYQTPRYLVIGTGKKITLECSQTMGHDKMYWYQQDPGMELHLIHYSYGVNSTEKGDLSSESTVSRIRTEHFPLTLESARPSHTSQYLCASSDRAIETQYFGPGTRLLVL.